These T cell receptor beta chains were read from a single sample in a study of CD8 T cells in Susac syndrome. MiXCR, applied by TCRdb to the immunoSEQ multiplex PCR reads, yields one record per CDR3 protein. The data show around 200,000 distinct CDR3 sequences, 95% seen once. The sample was CD4+ T cells from PBMCs. The receptor set was obtained from a human donor with multiple sclerosis. Each CDR3 is given with its conserved first and last residue. Fields, in order: J gene, D gene, V gene, clone size, CDR3 protein, CDR3 DNA. A D gene is named only where the DNA matches it firmly. A row's size may be missing; if present it is once, few, many or a size class.

j_gene: TRBJ1-5; d_gene: NA; v_gene: TRBV7-8; abundance: once; CDR3aa: CASSFGVWNGNQPQHF; CDR3nt: TGTGCCAGCAGCTTTGGGGTATGGAATGGCAATCAGCCCCAGCATTTT
j_gene: TRBJ1-5; d_gene: NA; v_gene: TRBV30; abundance: NA; CDR3aa: CAWSAGGGPQHF; CDR3nt: TGTGCCTGGAGTGCCGGAGGAGGGCCCCAGCATTTT
j_gene: TRBJ1-2; d_gene: NA; v_gene: TRBV25-1; abundance: NA; CDR3aa: CASSELSLDGYTF; CDR3nt: TGTGCCAGCAGTGAATTGTCATTAGATGGCTACACCTTC
j_gene: TRBJ2-1; d_gene: NA; v_gene: TRBV20-1; abundance: NA; CDR3aa: CSATQGTGYNEQFF; CDR3nt: TGCAGTGCTACCCAGGGGACCGGCTACAATGAGCAGTTCTTC
j_gene: TRBJ2-5; d_gene: TRBD2; v_gene: TRBV20-1; abundance: NA; CDR3aa: CSARDGAGGPGETQYF; CDR3nt: TGCAGTGCTAGAGACGGCGCGGGGGGCCCTGGGGAGACCCAGTACTTC
j_gene: TRBJ2-3; d_gene: NA; v_gene: TRBV29-1; abundance: NA; CDR3aa: CSVGGEADTQYF; CDR3nt: TGCAGCGTTGGGGGGGAAGCAGATACGCAGTATTTT
j_gene: TRBJ1-1; d_gene: TRBD1; v_gene: TRBV20-1; abundance: NA; CDR3aa: CSARTGTGEAFF; CDR3nt: TGCAGTGCGAGAACCGGGACAGGTGAAGCTTTCTTT
j_gene: TRBJ2-7; d_gene: TRBD1; v_gene: TRBV20-1; abundance: NA; CDR3aa: CSASRDRGKSYEQYF; CDR3nt: TGCAGTGCTAGTAGGGACAGGGGGAAATCCTACGAGCAGTACTTC
j_gene: TRBJ2-7; d_gene: TRBD1; v_gene: TRBV20-1; abundance: NA; CDR3aa: CSAPLTGDEQYF; CDR3nt: TGCAGTGCTCCTTTGACAGGGGACGAGCAGTACTTC
j_gene: TRBJ1-2; d_gene: TRBD1; v_gene: TRBV12-3/TRBV12-4; abundance: NA; CDR3aa: CASRDRARGYGYTF; CDR3nt: TGTGCCAGCAGAGACAGGGCAAGGGGCTATGGCTACACCTTC
j_gene: TRBJ2-1; d_gene: TRBD2; v_gene: TRBV6-1; abundance: NA; CDR3aa: CASSPGGGSYNEQFF; CDR3nt: TGTGCCAGCAGTCCTGGGGGGGGCTCCTACAATGAGCAGTTCTTC
j_gene: TRBJ1-1; d_gene: TRBD1; v_gene: TRBV19; abundance: NA; CDR3aa: CASREDRDTEAFF; CDR3nt: TGTGCCAGTAGGGAGGACAGGGACACTGAAGCTTTCTTT
j_gene: TRBJ2-4; d_gene: TRBD2; v_gene: TRBV20-1; abundance: NA; CDR3aa: CSATGGGRIQYF; CDR3nt: TGCAGTGCTACGGGGGGGGGCCGCATTCAGTACTTC
j_gene: TRBJ2-1; d_gene: TRBD1; v_gene: TRBV9; abundance: NA; CDR3aa: CASSAGGVWNEQFF; CDR3nt: TGTGCCAGCAGCGCAGGGGGTGTATGGAATGAGCAGTTCTTC
j_gene: TRBJ1-2; d_gene: TRBD1; v_gene: TRBV7-8; abundance: NA; CDR3aa: CASSSDRGNYWGYTF; CDR3nt: TGTGCCAGCAGCTCGGACAGGGGAAATTATTGGGGCTACACCTTC
j_gene: TRBJ2-1; d_gene: TRBD2; v_gene: TRBV5-1; abundance: NA; CDR3aa: CASSSLAGVYNEQFF; CDR3nt: TGCGCCAGCAGCTCACTAGCGGGGGTCTACAATGAGCAGTTCTTC
j_gene: TRBJ1-2; d_gene: TRBD1; v_gene: TRBV30; abundance: NA; CDR3aa: CAWSPAGTGIGYTF; CDR3nt: TGTGCCTGGAGCCCCGCCGGGACAGGAATTGGCTACACCTTC
j_gene: TRBJ1-5; d_gene: TRBD1; v_gene: TRBV3-1; abundance: NA; CDR3aa: CASSLGLTGNNNQPQHF; CDR3nt: TGTGCCAGCAGCCTGGGGCTGACAGGGAACAACAATCAGCCCCAGCATTTT
j_gene: TRBJ1-1; d_gene: NA; v_gene: TRBV20-1; abundance: NA; CDR3aa: CSAPRQTEAFF; CDR3nt: TGCAGTGCCCCTCGACAGACTGAAGCTTTCTTT
j_gene: TRBJ2-1; d_gene: TRBD2; v_gene: TRBV20-1; abundance: NA; CDR3aa: CSASLAGGLDEQFF; CDR3nt: TGCAGTGCTAGTCTAGCGGGGGGCTTGGATGAGCAGTTCTTC
j_gene: TRBJ1-5; d_gene: NA; v_gene: TRBV15; abundance: NA; CDR3aa: CATSAVGVSQPQHF; CDR3nt: TGTGCCACCAGCGCCGTGGGGGTGAGTCAGCCCCAGCATTTT
j_gene: TRBJ1-5; d_gene: TRBD1; v_gene: TRBV19; abundance: NA; CDR3aa: CASTPRDREGQPQHF; CDR3nt: TGTGCCAGTACCCCCCGGGACAGGGAAGGTCAGCCCCAGCATTTT
j_gene: TRBJ2-5; d_gene: NA; v_gene: TRBV30; abundance: few; CDR3aa: CAVLAQETQYF; CDR3nt: TGTGCTGTACTAGCCCAAGAGACCCAGTACTTC
j_gene: TRBJ1-2; d_gene: TRBD1; v_gene: TRBV30; abundance: NA; CDR3aa: CACKTGLRESYGYTF; CDR3nt: TGTGCCTGCAAGACAGGGCTCCGCGAATCCTATGGCTACACCTTC
j_gene: TRBJ1-1; d_gene: NA; v_gene: TRBV2; abundance: NA; CDR3aa: CASSGERNTEAFF; CDR3nt: TGTGCCAGCAGCGGGGAGAGGAACACTGAAGCTTTCTTT
j_gene: TRBJ1-2; d_gene: TRBD1; v_gene: TRBV12-3/TRBV12-4; abundance: NA; CDR3aa: CASSLEPWTGGYGYTF; CDR3nt: TGTGCCAGCAGTTTAGAGCCCTGGACAGGGGGATATGGCTACACCTTC
j_gene: TRBJ2-1; d_gene: NA; v_gene: TRBV27; abundance: once; CDR3aa: CASSLNRDNEQFF; CDR3nt: TGTGCCAGCAGTTTAAACAGAGACAATGAGCAGTTCTTC
j_gene: TRBJ1-2; d_gene: TRBD1; v_gene: TRBV15; abundance: NA; CDR3aa: CATSRQGGTTYGYTF; CDR3nt: TGTGCCACCAGCAGGCAGGGGGGAACGACCTATGGCTACACCTTC